This record looks at one TCR beta chain sequence and its context. The source of the sample is a study of monozygotic twins with inflammatory bowel disease. This CDR3 contains 14 residues. Germline values: CDR1 LNHDA, CDR2 SQIVND (reference sequence). Following a re-call of the 5' RACE reads, TCRdb has one entry per CDR3 protein and lacks DNA. This sample contains more than 100,000 distinct CDR3 sequences. V gene TRBV19 combines with J gene TRBJ2-3; the D gene TCRdb calls, TRBD1, cannot be checked with no DNA. Input material: blood. The TCR originated in a human donor with ulcerative colitis or Crohn's disease, or a healthy co-twin of an affected twin (not recorded which). The CDR3 is CASSDRAGTDTQYF.